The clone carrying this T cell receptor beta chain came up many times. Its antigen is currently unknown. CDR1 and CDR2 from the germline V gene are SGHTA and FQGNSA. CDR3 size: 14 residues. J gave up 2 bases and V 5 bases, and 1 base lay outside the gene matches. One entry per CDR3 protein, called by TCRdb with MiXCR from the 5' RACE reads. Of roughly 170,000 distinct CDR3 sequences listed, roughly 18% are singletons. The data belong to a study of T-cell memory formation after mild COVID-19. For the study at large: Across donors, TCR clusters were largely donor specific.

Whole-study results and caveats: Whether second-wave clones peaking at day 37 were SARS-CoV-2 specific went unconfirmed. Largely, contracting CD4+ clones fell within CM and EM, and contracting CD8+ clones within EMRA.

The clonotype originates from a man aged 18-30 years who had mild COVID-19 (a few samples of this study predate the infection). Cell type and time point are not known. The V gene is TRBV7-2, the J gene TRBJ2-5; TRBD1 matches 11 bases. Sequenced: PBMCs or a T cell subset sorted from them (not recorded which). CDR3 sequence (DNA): TGTGCCAGCAGCCGGGACAGGGGGCAAGAGACCCAGTACTTC. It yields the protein CASSRDRGQETQYF.